This T cell receptor beta chain was documented in a study of cytomegalovirus exposure and HLA in healthy donors. This table comes from immunoSEQ multiplex PCR, and its TCRdb copy is limited to in-frame clones, with some not included. The sample consists of hundreds of thousands of clones, roughly 88% of them appearing once. V lost 4 bases to trimming and J lost 6 bases; unmatched junction nucleotides: 8. This CDR3 region has 14 residues. The germline CDR1 and CDR2 sequences are GTSNPN and SVGIG (reference sequence). What was sequenced was PBMCs. V usage is TRBV30 and J usage is TRBJ2-3, with 9 nucleotides matching TRBD1. The source of this sequence is a woman aged 18-29 years in good health and CMV-seronegative. CDR3 DNA sequence: TGTGCCTGGATCATAAATACAGGGGGCGATACGCAGTATTTT. Protein: CAWIINTGGDTQYF. Drawing the rest from reference TRBV30 and TRBJ2-3, the complete variable domain is SQTIHQWPATLVQPVGSPLSLECTVEGTSNPNLYWYRQAAGRGLQLLFYSVGIGQISSEVPQNLSASRPQDRQFILSSKKLLLSDSGFYLCAWIINTGGDTQYFGPGTRLTVL.